These T cell receptor beta chains were read from a single sample in a study of T-cell reconstitution after alpha-beta-depleted transplantation in children. MiXCR, run by TCRdb on the PCR reads, gives a single entry per CDR3 protein. The table includes around 210,000 distinct CDR3 sequences, under 8.5% detected once. The input for sequencing was PBMCs, taken before TCRalphabeta/CD19-depleted stem cell transplant. These receptors came from a boy between 2 and 10 years old with acute lymphoblastic leukemia, due to receive a stem cell transplant. Each CDR3 is given with its conserved first and last residue. D genes are given only for firm matches. The size field is filled for only some rows; it gives once, few, many or a size class.

few,TRBJ2-7,.,TRBV4-2,CASSPNLDRPYYEQYF,TGTGCCAGCAGCCCGAATCTCGACAGGCCGTATTACGAGCAGTACTTC
.,TRBJ2-7,.,TRBV6-2/TRBV6-3,CASSWSSAYEQYF,TGTGCCAGCAGTTGGTCTAGCGCGTACGAGCAGTACTTC
many,TRBJ1-5,TRBD1,TRBV7-2,CASSGDSNQPQHF,TGTGCCAGCAGCGGGGACAGTAATCAGCCCCAGCATTTT
many,TRBJ2-5,TRBD1,TRBV25-1,CASNEGDRGETQYF,TGTGCCAGCAATGAAGGGGACAGGGGGGAGACCCAGTACTTC
.,TRBJ2-5,.,TRBV20-1,CSARELATFQETQYF,TGCAGTGCTAGAGAACTAGCAACTTTCCAAGAGACCCAGTACTTC
many,TRBJ2-1,TRBD2,TRBV4-3,CASSQESEVAGNEQFF,TGCGCCAGCAGCCAAGAATCCGAGGTAGCGGGCAATGAGCAGTTCTTC
.,TRBJ2-5,TRBD2,TRBV3-1,CASSRTSGRIWSVRETQYF,TGTGCCAGCAGCCGCACTAGCGGGAGAATTTGGTCGGTGAGGGAGACCCAGTACTTC
few,TRBJ2-7,.,TRBV20-1,CSAPGAVQKSYEQYF,TGCAGTGCCCCAGGAGCCGTCCAGAAATCCTACGAGCAGTACTTC
.,TRBJ1-1,.,TRBV20-1,CSCVHGPVGAFF,TGCTCCTGCGTGCATGGACCCGTCGGAGCTTTCTTT
many,TRBJ2-3,.,TRBV5-1,CASSLTDTQYF,TGCGCCAGCAGCTTGACAGATACGCAGTATTTT
.,TRBJ2-1,TRBD2,TRBV4-3,CASSLGGGAPEQFF,TGCGCCAGCAGCCTCGGGGGGGGGGCCCCTGAGCAGTTCTTC
many,TRBJ2-6,.,TRBV29-1,CSVEDSQGYPSGANVLTF,TGCAGCGTTGAAGATAGTCAGGGATATCCCTCTGGGGCCAACGTCCTGACTTTC
few,TRBJ1-1,TRBD1,TRBV20-1,CSARDPAAGGFTEAFF,TGCAGTGCTAGAGACCCCGCGGCAGGGGGCTTCACTGAAGCTTTCTTT
many,TRBJ1-5,.,TRBV20-1,CSATYREDQPQHF,TGCAGTGCTACCTACAGGGAGGATCAGCCCCAGCATTTT
many,TRBJ2-5,.,TRBV15,CATRSRQETQYF,TGTGCCACCCGATCCAGACAAGAGACCCAGTACTTC
many,TRBJ2-7,.,TRBV4-3,CASSQVSHEQYF,TGCGCCAGCAGCCAAGTCAGCCACGAGCAGTACTTC
many,TRBJ2-1,.,TRBV7-9,CASSLRDSSYNEQFF,TGTGCCAGCAGCTTAAGGGACTCCTCCTACAATGAGCAGTTCTTC
.,TRBJ2-5,.,TRBV6-5,CASSSFLTSETQYF,TGTGCCAGCAGTTCCTTCCTGACAAGCGAGACCCAGTACTTC
.,TRBJ2-1,.,TRBV11-2,CASSPGVNEQFF,TGTGCCAGCAGCCCGGGTGTCAATGAGCAGTTCTTC